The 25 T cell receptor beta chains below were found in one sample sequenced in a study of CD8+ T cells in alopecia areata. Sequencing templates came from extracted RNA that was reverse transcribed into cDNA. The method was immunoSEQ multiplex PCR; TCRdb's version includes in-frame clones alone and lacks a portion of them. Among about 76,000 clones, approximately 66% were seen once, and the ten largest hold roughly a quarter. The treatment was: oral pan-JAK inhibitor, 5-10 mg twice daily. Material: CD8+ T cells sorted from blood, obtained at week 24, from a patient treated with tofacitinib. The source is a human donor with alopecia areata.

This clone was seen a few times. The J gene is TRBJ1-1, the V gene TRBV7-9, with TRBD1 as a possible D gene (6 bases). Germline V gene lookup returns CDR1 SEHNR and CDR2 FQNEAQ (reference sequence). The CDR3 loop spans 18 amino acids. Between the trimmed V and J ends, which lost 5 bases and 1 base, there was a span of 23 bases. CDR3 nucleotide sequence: TGTGCCAGCAGCGCACCAGCGGGACAAGGCCGCGGGAACACTGAAGCTTTCTTT. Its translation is CASSAPAGQGRGNTEAFF.

This chain's CDR3 is CASSFGQGASYEQYF. CDR3 bases: TGCGCCAGCAGCTTCGGACAGGGGGCCTCCTACGAGCAGTACTTC. The chain has TRBV4-3 and TRBJ2-7; 11 bases align to TRBD1. The J segment lost 0 bases and the V segment lost 5 bases, leaving 3 bases of the junction unmatched. The CDR3 consists of 15 residues. The germline V gene has CDR1 LGHNA and CDR2 YSLEER.

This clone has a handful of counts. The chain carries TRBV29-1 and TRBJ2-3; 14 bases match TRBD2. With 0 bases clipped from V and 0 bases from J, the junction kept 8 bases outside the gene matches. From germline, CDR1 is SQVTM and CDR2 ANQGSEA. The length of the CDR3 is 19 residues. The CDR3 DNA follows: TGCAGCGTTGAAGATCTGCAGACTAGCGGGGGGGCTAGCACAGATACGCAGTATTTT. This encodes CSVEDLQTSGGASTDTQYF.

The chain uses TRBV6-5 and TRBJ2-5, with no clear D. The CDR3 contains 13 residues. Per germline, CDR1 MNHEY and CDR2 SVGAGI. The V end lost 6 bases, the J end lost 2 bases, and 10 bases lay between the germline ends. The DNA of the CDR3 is TGTGCCAGCAGCGACTGGCGGCAAGAGACCCAGTACTTC. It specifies CASSDWRQETQYF.

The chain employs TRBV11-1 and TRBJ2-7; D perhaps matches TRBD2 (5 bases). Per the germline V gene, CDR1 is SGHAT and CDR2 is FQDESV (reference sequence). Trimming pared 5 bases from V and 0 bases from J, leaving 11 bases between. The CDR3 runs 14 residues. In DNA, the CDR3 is TGTGCCAGCAGCGATTTAGGGAGCTCCTACGAGCAGTACTTC. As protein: CASSDLGSSYEQYF. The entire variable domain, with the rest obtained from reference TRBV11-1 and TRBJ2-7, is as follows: EAEVAQSPRYKITEKSQAVAFWCDPISGHATLYWYRQILGQGPELLVQFQDESVVDDSQLPKDRFSAERLKGVDSTLKIQPAELGDSAMYLCASSDLGSSYEQYFGPGTRLTVT.

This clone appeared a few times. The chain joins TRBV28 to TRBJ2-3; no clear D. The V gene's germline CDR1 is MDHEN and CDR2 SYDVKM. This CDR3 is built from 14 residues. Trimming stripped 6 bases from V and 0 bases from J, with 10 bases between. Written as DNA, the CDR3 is TGTGCCAGCAGCCTAGTCCACAGCACAGATACGCAGTATTTT. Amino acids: CASSLVHSTDTQYF.

CDR3 DNA sequence: TGTGCCAGCAGCTTAGCAGGGGCTACGGGCTATGGCTACACCTTC. Translating it yields CASSLAGATGYGYTF. V gene TRBV11-2 combines with J gene TRBJ1-2, with a weak D call TRBD1 (6 bases). CDR1 and CDR2 from the germline V gene are SGHAT and FQNNGV. Trimming took 1 base from V and 4 from J, leaving 13 bases between them. The CDR3 spans 15 residues.

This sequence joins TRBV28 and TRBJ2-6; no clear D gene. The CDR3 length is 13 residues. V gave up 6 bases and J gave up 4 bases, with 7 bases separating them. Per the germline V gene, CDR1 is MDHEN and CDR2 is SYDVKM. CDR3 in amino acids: CASSTTGANVLTF. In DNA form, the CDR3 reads TGTGCCAGCAGCACTACCGGGGCCAACGTCCTGACTTTC.

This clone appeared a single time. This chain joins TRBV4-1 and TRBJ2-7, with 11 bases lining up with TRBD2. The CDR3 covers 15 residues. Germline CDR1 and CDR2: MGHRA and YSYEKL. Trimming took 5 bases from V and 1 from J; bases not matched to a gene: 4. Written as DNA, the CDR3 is TGCGCCAGCAGCGACTTAGCGGGAGGGTCCTACGAGCAGTACTTC. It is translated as CASSDLAGGSYEQYF.

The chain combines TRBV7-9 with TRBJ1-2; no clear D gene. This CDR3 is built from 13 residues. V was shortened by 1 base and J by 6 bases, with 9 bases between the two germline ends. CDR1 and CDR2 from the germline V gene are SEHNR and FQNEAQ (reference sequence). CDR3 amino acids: CASSLDELHGYTF. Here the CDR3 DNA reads TGTGCCAGCAGCTTAGATGAACTACATGGCTACACCTTC.

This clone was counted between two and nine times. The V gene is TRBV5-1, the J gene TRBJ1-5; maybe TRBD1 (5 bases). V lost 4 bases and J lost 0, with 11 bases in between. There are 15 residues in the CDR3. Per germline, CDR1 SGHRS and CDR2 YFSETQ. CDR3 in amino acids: CASSISGGSNQPQHF. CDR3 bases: TGCGCCAGCAGCATCTCTGGGGGTAGCAATCAGCCCCAGCATTTT.

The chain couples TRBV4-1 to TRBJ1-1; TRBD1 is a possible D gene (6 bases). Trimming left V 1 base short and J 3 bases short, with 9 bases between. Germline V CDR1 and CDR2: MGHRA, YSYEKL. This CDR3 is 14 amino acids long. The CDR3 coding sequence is TGCGCCAGCAGCCAAGGATGGGGGCACACTGAAGCTTTCTTT. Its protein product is CASSQGWGHTEAFF.

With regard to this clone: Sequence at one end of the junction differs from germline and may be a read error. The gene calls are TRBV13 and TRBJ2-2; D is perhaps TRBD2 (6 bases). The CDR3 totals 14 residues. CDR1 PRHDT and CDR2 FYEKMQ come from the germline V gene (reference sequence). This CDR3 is CASSLGDFTGELFF. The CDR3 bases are TGTGCCAGCAGCCTAGGGGACTTCACCGGGGAGCTGTTTTTT.

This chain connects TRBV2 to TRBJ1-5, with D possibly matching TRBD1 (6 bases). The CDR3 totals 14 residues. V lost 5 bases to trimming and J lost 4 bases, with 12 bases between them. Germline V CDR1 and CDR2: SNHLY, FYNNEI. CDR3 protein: CASSLQGTNQPQHF. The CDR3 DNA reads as TGTGCCAGCAGTCTTCAGGGGACTAATCAGCCCCAGCATTTT.

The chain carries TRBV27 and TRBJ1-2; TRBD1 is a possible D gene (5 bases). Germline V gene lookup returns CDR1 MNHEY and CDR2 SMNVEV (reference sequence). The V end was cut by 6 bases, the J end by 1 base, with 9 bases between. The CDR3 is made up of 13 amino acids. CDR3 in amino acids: CASSPTVNYGYTF. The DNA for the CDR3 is TGTGCCAGCAGCCCGACAGTTAACTATGGCTACACCTTC.

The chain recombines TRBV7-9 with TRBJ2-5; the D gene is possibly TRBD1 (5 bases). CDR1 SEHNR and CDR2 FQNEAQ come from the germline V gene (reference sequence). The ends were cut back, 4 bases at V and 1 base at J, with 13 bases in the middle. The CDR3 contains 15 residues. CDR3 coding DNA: TGTGCCAGCAGCTCCGTGCAGGGCCCCCAAGAGACCCAGTACTTC. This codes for CASSSVQGPQETQYF.

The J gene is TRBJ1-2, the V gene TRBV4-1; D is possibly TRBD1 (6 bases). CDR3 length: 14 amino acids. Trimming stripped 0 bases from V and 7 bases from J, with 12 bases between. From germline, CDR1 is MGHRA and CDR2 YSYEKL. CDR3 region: CASSQDRGASGYTF. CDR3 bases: TGCGCCAGCAGCCAAGATAGGGGGGCCTCTGGCTACACCTTC.

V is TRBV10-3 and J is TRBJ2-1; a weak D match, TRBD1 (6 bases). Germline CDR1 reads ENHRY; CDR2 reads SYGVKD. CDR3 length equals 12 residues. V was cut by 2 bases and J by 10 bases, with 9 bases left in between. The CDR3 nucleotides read TGTGCCATCAGTGAGGGGGGCACGGAGCAGTTCTTC. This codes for CAISEGGTEQFF.

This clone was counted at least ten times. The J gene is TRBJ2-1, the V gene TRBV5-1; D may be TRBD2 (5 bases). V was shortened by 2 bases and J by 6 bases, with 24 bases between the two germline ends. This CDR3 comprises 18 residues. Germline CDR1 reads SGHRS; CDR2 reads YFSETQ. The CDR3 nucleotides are TGCGCCAGCAGCTTACTCCAGGACTTCCAAGTAGGTAGCAATGAGCAGTTCTTC. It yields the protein CASSLLQDFQVGSNEQFF.

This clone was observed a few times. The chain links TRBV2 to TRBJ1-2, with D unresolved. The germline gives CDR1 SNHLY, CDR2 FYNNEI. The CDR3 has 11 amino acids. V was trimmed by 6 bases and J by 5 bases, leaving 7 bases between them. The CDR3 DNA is TGTGCCAGCAGAGCGGATTATGGCTACACCTTC. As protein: CASRADYGYTF.

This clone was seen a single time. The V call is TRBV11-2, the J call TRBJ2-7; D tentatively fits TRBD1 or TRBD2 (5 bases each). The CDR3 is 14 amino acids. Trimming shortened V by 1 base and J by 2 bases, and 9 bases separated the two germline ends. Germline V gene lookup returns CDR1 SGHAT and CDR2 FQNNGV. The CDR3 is CASSLGGDPYEQYF. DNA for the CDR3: TGTGCCAGCAGCTTAGGAGGGGATCCCTACGAGCAGTACTTC. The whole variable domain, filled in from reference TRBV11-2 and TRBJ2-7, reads EAGVAQSPRYKIIEKRQSVAFWCNPISGHATLYWYQQILGQGPKLLIQFQNNGVVDDSQLPKDRFSAERLKGVDSTLKIQPAKLEDSAVYLCASSLGGDPYEQYFGPGTRLTVT.

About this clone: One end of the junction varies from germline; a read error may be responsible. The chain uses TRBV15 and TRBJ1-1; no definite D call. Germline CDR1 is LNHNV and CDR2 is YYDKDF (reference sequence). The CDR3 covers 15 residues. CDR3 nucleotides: TGTGCCACCAGCGAGATACACCGCCCGGGGTCTGATGCTTTCTTT. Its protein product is CATSEIHRPGSDAFF. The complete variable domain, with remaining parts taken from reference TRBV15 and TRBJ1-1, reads DAMVIQNPRYQVTQFGKPVTLSCSQTLNHNVMYWYQQKSSQAPKLLFHYYDKDFNNEADTPDNFQSRRPNTSFCFLDIRSPGLGDTAMYLCATSEIHRPGSDAFFGQGTRLTVV.

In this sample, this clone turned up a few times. In DNA, the CDR3 is TGCGCCAGCAGAAGAGGGAGTACGACTGAAGCTTTCTTT. Protein: CASRRGSTTEAFF. V is TRBV5-1 and J is TRBJ1-1, with D uncertain. This CDR3 has 13 amino acids. Germline V gene data show CDR1 as SGHRS and CDR2 as YFSETQ. Deletions cut 5 bases from V and 5 bases from J, with 13 bases between.

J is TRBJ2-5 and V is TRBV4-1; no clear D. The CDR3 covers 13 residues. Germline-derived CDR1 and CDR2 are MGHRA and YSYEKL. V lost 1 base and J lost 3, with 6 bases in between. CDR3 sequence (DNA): TGCGCCAGCAGCCAAGGGTTTAAAGAGACCCAGTACTTC. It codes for CASSQGFKETQYF.

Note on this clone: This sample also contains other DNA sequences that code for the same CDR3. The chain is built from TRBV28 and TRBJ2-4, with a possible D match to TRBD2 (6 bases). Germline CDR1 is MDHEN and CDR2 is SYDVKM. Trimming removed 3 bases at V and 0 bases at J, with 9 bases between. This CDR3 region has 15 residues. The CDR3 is CASSFRGLAKNIQYF. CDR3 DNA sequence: TGTGCCAGCAGTTTTAGGGGACTAGCCAAAAACATTCAGTACTTC.